The entry below describes one TCR beta chain. Antigen: not known. This specimen belongs to a study of T cell repertoires in cytomegalovirus infection. General study findings and limits: Ex vivo responses were dominated by HLA-C-restricted CMV-specific TCR beta clonotypes. Based on cumulative public TCR beta family frequency, carriers of CMV plus the relevant HLA were identified.

One entry per CDR3 protein, called by TCRdb with MiXCR from the reads. In the table there are fewer than 350,000 distinct CDR3 sequences, roughly 15% of which are singletons. Germline V gives CDR1 SGHTA, CDR2 FQGNSA. Trimming took 2 bases from V and 4 from J; bases not matched to a gene: 2. The CDR3 has 15 amino acids. The chain employs TRBV7-2 and TRBJ2-5; 12 nucleotides match TRBD1. Specimen: PBMCs. This TCR came from a human donor in good health (CMV status not recorded). Some clones in this sample may be carry-over from other donors' samples. The CDR3 coding sequence is TGTGCCAGCAGCTTACAGGGACAGGGGGCAGAGACCCAGTACTTC. Protein: CASSLQGQGAETQYF.